The rows below give T cell receptor beta chains drawn from one sample of a study of cytotoxic CD8 clonotypes in ibrutinib-treated CLL. Sequenced by immunoSEQ multiplex PCR; TCRdb stores in-frame clones only, minus some. The table has roughly 170,000 clones, under 90% seen once; the top ten hold about 4.9%. The specimen was PBMCs, collected after 24 months of ibrutinib treatment. The source of these receptors is a human donor with chronic lymphocytic leukemia. CDR3s include the opening cysteine and the closing phenylalanine or tryptophan. D genes are given only for firm matches. Part of the rows lack a size; the others show once, few, many or a class for expanded clones.

V: TRBV25-1
J: TRBJ1-3
size: .
D: TRBD1
CDR3: CASRTNRGSGNTIYF
DNA: TGTGCCAGCAGAACAAACAGGGGCTCTGGAAACACCATATATTTT

V: TRBV14
J: TRBJ2-3
size: .
D: .
CDR3: CASSQQTSNLVTQYF
DNA: TGTGCCAGCAGCCAACAAACTAGCAATCTAGTTACGCAGTATTTT

V: TRBV6-6
J: TRBJ1-2
size: .
D: .
CDR3: CASTADTTRGYTF
DNA: TGTGCCAGCACCGCAGACACTACACGGGGCTACACCTTC

V: TRBV10-3
J: TRBJ1-4
size: .
D: .
CDR3: CAIRGNEKLFF
DNA: TGTGCCATCAGGGGTAATGAAAAACTGTTTTTT

V: TRBV2
J: TRBJ2-3
size: .
D: TRBD2
CDR3: CASSEGLAGVDTQYF
DNA: TGTGCCAGCAGTGAAGGTCTAGCGGGGGTGGATACGCAGTATTTT

V: TRBV7-9
J: TRBJ1-5
size: .
D: .
CDR3: CASSLGGDHRPQHF
DNA: TGTGCCAGCAGCTTAGGCGGGGATCACCGGCCCCAGCATTTT

V: TRBV6-1
J: TRBJ1-5
size: once
D: .
CDR3: CASSVSFKGSNQPQHF
DNA: TGTGCCAGCAGTGTTAGTTTCAAGGGGAGCAATCAGCCCCAGCATTTT

V: TRBV2
J: TRBJ1-1
size: .
D: .
CDR3: CASSRPRDLWEAFF
DNA: TGTGCCAGCAGCAGGCCCCGGGACCTCTGGGAAGCTTTCTTT

V: TRBV5-1
J: TRBJ2-7
size: .
D: TRBD1
CDR3: CASSPGTGDTYEQYF
DNA: TGCGCCAGCAGTCCCGGGACAGGGGATACCTACGAGCAGTACTTC

V: TRBV30
J: TRBJ2-7
size: .
D: TRBD2
CDR3: CAWSGRSNSGRARWYEQYF
DNA: TGTGCCTGGAGTGGAAGAAGTAATAGCGGGAGGGCCAGGTGGTACGAGCAGTACTTC

V: TRBV18
J: TRBJ1-1
size: .
D: .
CDR3: CASSPTGRNTEAFF
DNA: TGTGCCAGCTCACCGACCGGGAGGAACACTGAAGCTTTCTTT

V: TRBV14
J: TRBJ2-1
size: .
D: TRBD1
CDR3: CASSQDYWTGGNEQFF
DNA: TGTGCCAGCAGCCAAGATTATTGGACAGGGGGTAATGAGCAGTTCTTC

V: TRBV7-7
J: TRBJ2-5
size: .
D: TRBD1
CDR3: CASSLTSTGRETQYF
DNA: TGTGCTAGCAGCTTAACTTCGACAGGGCGGGAGACCCAGTACTTC

V: TRBV7-3
J: TRBJ1-2
size: .
D: .
CDR3: CASSPDHANYGYTF
DNA: TGTGCCAGCAGCCCCGATCATGCTAACTATGGCTACACCTTC